Below, 26 T cell receptor beta chains from the same sample are listed, as sequenced in a study of shared clonotypes between healthy human individuals. Libraries were prepared by immunoSEQ multiplex PCR; TCRdb keeps only in-frame clonotypes and omits some of them. The profile covers about 650,000 clones, with around 95% appearing a single time and 0.11% taken by the ten largest. The naive CD8 population came from CD45RO-negative cells selected for CCR7, without terminally differentiated effector memory CD45RA+ cells. What was sequenced was naive CD8+ T cells sorted from blood. The receptors were gathered from a woman in her 30s in good health.

The chain recombines TRBV6-6 with TRBJ1-2; possible D gene TRBD1, 5 bases. This CDR3 is 14 amino acids long. From germline, CDR1 is MNHNY and CDR2 SVGAGI (reference sequence). With 0 bases removed from V and 6 bases from J, the gap between germline ends came to 11 bases. The CDR3 coding sequence is TGTGCCAGCAGTTACTCGAGAGGGGTTGATGGCTACACCTTC. Its protein product is CASSYSRGVDGYTF.

V usage is TRBV6-1 and J usage is TRBJ1-4; TRBD1 is a possible D gene (5 bases). V was cut by 3 bases and J by 5 bases, with 16 bases left in between. This CDR3 region has 16 residues. The germline gives CDR1 MNHNS, CDR2 SASEGT. DNA for the CDR3: TGTGCCAGCAGTGAGGGACCGTCCCTTCGAAATGAAAAACTGTTTTTT. Translating gives CASSEGPSLRNEKLFF.

The rearrangement uses TRBV19 and TRBJ2-3; no firm D call. The CDR3 length is 15 residues. Trimming stripped 7 bases from V and 1 base from J, with 15 bases between. Germline loops: CDR1 LNHDA, CDR2 SQIVND (reference sequence). CDR3 in amino acids: CASKEREEGTDTQYF. The CDR3 DNA sequence: TGTGCCAGTAAAGAAAGGGAAGAGGGCACAGATACGCAGTATTTT. Together with reference TRBV19 and TRBJ2-3, the CDR3 gives the full variable domain: DGGITQSPKYLFRKEGQNVTLSCEQNLNHDAMYWYRQDPGQGLRLIYYSQIVNDFQKGDIAEGYSVSREKKESFPLTVTSAQKNPTAFYLCASKEREEGTDTQYFGPGTRLTVL.

DNA of the CDR3: TGTGCCAGCAGCGGTGGATCGGGTGAGCAGTTCTTC. Its protein is CASSGGSGEQFF. The chain joins TRBV9 to TRBJ2-1; D not certain. The V gene's germline CDR1 is SGDLS and CDR2 YYNGEE. This CDR3 is 12 amino acids long. Trimming stripped 3 bases from V and 9 bases from J, with 10 bases between.

This rearrangement joins TRBV14 to TRBJ2-5; D ambiguous. Germline CDR1 reads SGHDN; CDR2 reads FVKESK. The CDR3 runs to 12 residues. Trimming stripped 1 base from V and 4 bases from J, with 4 bases between. CDR3 region: CASSQVSETQYF. Here the CDR3 DNA reads TGTGCCAGCAGCCAAGTGTCAGAGACCCAGTACTTC.

V is TRBV15 and J is TRBJ2-1; a possible D gene is TRBD2 (6 bases). This CDR3 has 20 residues. CDR1 and CDR2 from the germline V gene are LNHNV and YYDKDF (reference sequence). Trimming cost V 4 bases and J 7 bases, with 32 bases left between them. In nucleotides, the CDR3 is TGTGCCACCAGCAATGCTGGGCCTAGTTCCCAAGGGAGGACGGGGAATGAGCAGTTCTTC. Protein product: CATSNAGPSSQGRTGNEQFF.

This chain joins TRBV19 and TRBJ2-1; 8 nucleotides agree with TRBD2. Germline CDR1 LNHDA, CDR2 SQIVND (reference sequence). The J segment lost 9 bases and the V segment lost 4 bases, leaving 8 bases of the junction unmatched. This CDR3 region has 14 residues. The CDR3 spells CASSTSGSSGEQFF. For the CDR3, the DNA is TGTGCCAGTAGTACCAGCGGGAGCTCGGGTGAGCAGTTCTTC.

V gene TRBV15 combines with J gene TRBJ2-6, with D perhaps TRBD1 or TRBD2 (6 bases each). Germline V gene data show CDR1 as LNHNV and CDR2 as YYDKDF (reference sequence). V was pared by 4 bases and J by 2 bases, with 9 bases between. The CDR3 length is 15 residues. CDR3 nucleotides: TGTGCCACCAGCACGAGGGGGGCTGGGGCCAACGTCCTGACTTTC. Its translation: CATSTRGAGANVLTF.

The chain combines TRBV29-1 with TRBJ2-4, with 9 nucleotides matching TRBD2. CDR3 length: 11 amino acids. Looked up from germline, CDR1 is SQVTM and CDR2 is ANQGSEA. The ends lost 6 bases at V and 14 bases at J; junction bases unmatched: 8. The CDR3, as DNA: TGCAGCGTCGAAATAGCGGGAGTTGAGTACTTC. Translation: CSVEIAGVEYF. The entire variable domain, with the rest obtained from reference TRBV29-1 and TRBJ2-4, is as follows: SAVISQKPSRDICQRGTSLTIQCQVDSQVTMMFWYRQQPGQSLTLIATANQGSEATYESGFVIDKFPISRPNLTFSTLTVSNMSPEDSSIYLCSVEIAGVEYFGAGTRLSVL.

In its sample, this clone was seen once. The CDR3 loop reads CASDGAGRGETQYF. In DNA form, the CDR3 reads TGTGCCAGCGACGGGGCTGGGAGAGGGGAGACCCAGTACTTC. The V gene is TRBV28, the J gene TRBJ2-5; either TRBD1 or TRBD2 may supply D (5 bases each). Trimming pared 8 bases from V and 5 bases from J, leaving 18 bases between. This CDR3 is 14 amino acids long. The germline V gene has CDR1 MDHEN and CDR2 SYDVKM.

This clone was found once. J is TRBJ2-7 and V is TRBV6-5, with D tentatively TRBD2 (6 bases). Germline V CDR1 and CDR2: MNHEY, SVGAGI. Trimming shortened V by 3 bases and J by 3 bases, and 12 bases separated the two germline ends. The CDR3 is 14 residues long. CDR3 amino acids: CASSYGEDGYEQYF. CDR3 sequence (DNA): TGTGCCAGCAGTTATGGGGAGGATGGCTACGAGCAGTACTTC.

With respect to this clone: The same CDR3 is also encoded by other DNA sequences in this sample. The V call is TRBV13, the J call TRBJ2-7; D is ambiguous. V lost 5 bases, J lost 3 bases, and 8 bases lay in between. The length of the CDR3 is 12 residues. The V gene's germline CDR1 is PRHDT and CDR2 FYEKMQ (reference sequence). CDR3 in DNA: TGTGCCAGCAGCCTTACTAACTACGAGCAGTACTTC. Amino acids: CASSLTNYEQYF.

The chain couples TRBV2 to TRBJ1-2, with 9 bases fitting TRBD1. Germline CDR1 is SNHLY and CDR2 is FYNNEI. The junction had 10 bases not matched to a gene; V was cut back by 6 bases and J by 5 bases. There are 15 residues in the CDR3. The CDR3 coding sequence is TGTGCCAGCAGGGGGACAGGGTCCTTATGGTATGGCTACACCTTC. This codes for CASRGTGSLWYGYTF.

CDR3 DNA sequence: TGTGCCAGCAGCTTGGGCGTGGGATCACCCCTCCACTTT. The encoded protein is CASSLGVGSPLHF. The V call is TRBV5-4, the J call TRBJ1-6; D uncertain. This CDR3 is 13 amino acids long. Germline V lookup: CDR1 SGHNT, CDR2 YYREEE (reference sequence). Trimming took 0 bases from V and 10 from J, leaving 8 bases between them.

With regard to this clone: The same CDR3 arises from other DNA sequences in this sample as well. The rearrangement joins TRBV6-5 to TRBJ1-1, with D possibly matching TRBD1 (5 bases). The germline V gene has CDR1 MNHEY and CDR2 SVGAGI. Trimming left V 0 bases short and J 5 bases short, with 7 bases between. The CDR3 contains 13 residues. The CDR3 spells CASSYSGGTEAFF. Written as DNA, the CDR3 is TGTGCCAGCAGTTACTCGGGGGGAACTGAAGCTTTCTTT.

DNA of the CDR3: TGTGCCAGCAGCTTGGGCGGGCTTTCCGAGCAGTACTTC. Its protein is CASSLGGLSEQYF. This rearrangement joins TRBV5-4 to TRBJ2-7; the D gene is possibly TRBD2 (5 bases). CDR3 length equals 13 residues. Trimming removed 0 bases from V and 6 bases from J, with 10 bases in between. From germline, CDR1 is SGHNT and CDR2 YYREEE (reference sequence).

J is TRBJ2-3 and V is TRBV2, with a tentative D call TRBD1 (5 bases). Germline loops: CDR1 SNHLY, CDR2 FYNNEI. The CDR3 extends over 14 amino acids. V dropped 6 bases and J dropped 1 base, with 11 bases sitting between them. CDR3 DNA: TGTGCCAGCAGGACAGTATGGGGCACAGATACGCAGTATTTT. It translates to CASRTVWGTDTQYF. Filled out from reference TRBV2 and TRBJ2-3, the complete variable domain reads EPEVTQTPSHQVTQMGQEVILRCVPISNHLYFYWYRQILGQKVEFLVSFYNNEISEKSEIFDDQFSVERPDGSNFTLKIRSTKLEDSAMYFCASRTVWGTDTQYFGPGTRLTVL.

This chain connects TRBV2 to TRBJ2-7; D may be TRBD1 or TRBD2 (5 bases each). Trimming took off 10 bases at V and 2 bases at J, with 33 bases between the two ends. Germline V gene sequence: CDR1 SNHLY, CDR2 FYNNEI. The CDR3 consists of 19 residues. This chain's CDR3 is CATTYTHPPPGPNTYEQYF. Here the CDR3 DNA reads TGTGCCACCACATACACTCACCCACCACCGGGACCCAATACCTACGAGCAGTACTTC. Drawing the rest from reference TRBV2 and TRBJ2-7, the complete variable domain is EPEVTQTPSHQVTQMGQEVILRCVPISNHLYFYWYRQILGQKVEFLVSFYNNEISEKSEIFDDQFSVERPDGSNFTLKIRSTKLEDSAMYFCATTYTHPPPGPNTYEQYFGPGTRLTVT.

The chain joins TRBV2 to TRBJ2-7, with D possibly being TRBD2 (6 bases). This CDR3 comprises 14 residues. Looked up from germline, CDR1 is SNHLY and CDR2 is FYNNEI. Trimming took off 2 bases at V and 2 bases at J, with 10 bases between the two ends. CDR3: CASSEPGGAYEQYF. CDR3 bases: TGTGCCAGCAGTGAACCTGGCGGGGCCTACGAGCAGTACTTC.

The chain is built from TRBV15 and TRBJ2-7, with D hard to call. The germline CDR1 and CDR2 sequences are LNHNV and YYDKDF (reference sequence). Trimming pared 3 bases from V and 5 bases from J, leaving 14 bases between. CDR3 length: 14 amino acids. CDR3 residues: CATSRWAGKHEQYF. In DNA, the CDR3 is TGTGCCACCAGCAGGTGGGCCGGTAAGCACGAGCAGTACTTC. The full variable domain, rest sourced from reference TRBV15 and TRBJ2-7, is DAMVIQNPRYQVTQFGKPVTLSCSQTLNHNVMYWYQQKSSQAPKLLFHYYDKDFNNEADTPDNFQSRRPNTSFCFLDIRSPGLGDTAMYLCATSRWAGKHEQYFGPGTRLTVT.

The chain carries TRBV4-1 and TRBJ1-1, with TRBD1 matching 7 bases. Germline trimming cut 3 bases from V and 2 bases from J; bases unmatched to any gene: 6. The CDR3 extends over 15 amino acids. Germline V lookup: CDR1 MGHRA, CDR2 YSYEKL. Written as DNA, the CDR3 is TGCGCCAGCAGCCACCCAGGACAGGACAACACTGAAGCTTTCTTT. It specifies CASSHPGQDNTEAFF.

The chain carries TRBV13 and TRBJ1-1; TRBD1 matches 8 bases. V shed 5 bases, J shed 4 bases, and the junction held 12 bases outside the gene matches. Per germline, CDR1 PRHDT and CDR2 FYEKMQ (reference sequence). The CDR3 spans 16 residues. The CDR3 protein is CASSPSRQGASTEAFF. The CDR3 DNA reads as TGTGCCAGCAGCCCCAGTAGGCAGGGGGCCAGCACTGAAGCTTTCTTT.

J is TRBJ2-3 and V is TRBV2; no definite D call. The CDR3 spans 12 residues. Germline CDR1 and CDR2: SNHLY and FYNNEI. The V and J ends lost 5 bases and 5 bases respectively, with 8 bases between them. For the CDR3, the DNA is TGTGCCAGCAGTCTCCTGGGAGATACGCAGTATTTT. It codes for CASSLLGDTQYF.

The V gene is TRBV7-8, the J gene TRBJ2-1; the match to TRBD2 covers 7 bases. The germline CDR1 and CDR2 sequences are SGHVS and FQNEAQ. V lost 5 bases and J lost 0; bases outside the gene matches: 7. CDR3 length: 16 residues. The CDR3 here is CASSLAGEGSYNEQFF. The CDR3 DNA is TGTGCCAGCAGCCTGGCGGGAGAGGGCTCCTACAATGAGCAGTTCTTC.

The gene calls are TRBV29-1 and TRBJ2-7, with D tentatively TRBD2 (5 bases). Trimming shortened V by 0 bases and J by 3 bases, and 15 bases separated the two germline ends. Germline V gene sequence: CDR1 SQVTM, CDR2 ANQGSEA. This CDR3 region has 15 residues. The CDR3 loop is CSVEDLGGRFYEQYF. The CDR3 coding sequence is TGCAGCGTTGAAGATCTGGGCGGGCGTTTCTACGAGCAGTACTTC.

V and J are TRBV4-1 and TRBJ1-5; a possible D gene is TRBD1 (5 bases). The CDR3 totals 14 residues. CDR1 is MGHRA and CDR2 is YSYEKL in the germline V gene. V was trimmed by 3 bases and J by 3 bases, leaving 9 bases between them. CDR3 sequence reads: CASSQGQANQPQHF. CDR3 nucleotides: TGCGCCAGCAGCCAGGGGCAGGCCAATCAGCCCCAGCATTTT.